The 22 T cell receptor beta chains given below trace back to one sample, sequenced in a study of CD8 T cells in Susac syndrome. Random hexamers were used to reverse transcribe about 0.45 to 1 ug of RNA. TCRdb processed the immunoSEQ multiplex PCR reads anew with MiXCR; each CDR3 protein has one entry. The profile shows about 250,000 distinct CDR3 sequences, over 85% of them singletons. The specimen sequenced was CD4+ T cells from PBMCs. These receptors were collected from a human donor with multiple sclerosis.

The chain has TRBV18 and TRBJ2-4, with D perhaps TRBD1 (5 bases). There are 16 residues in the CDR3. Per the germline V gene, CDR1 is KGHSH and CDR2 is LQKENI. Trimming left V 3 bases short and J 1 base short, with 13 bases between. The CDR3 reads CASSPQGRDAKNIQYF. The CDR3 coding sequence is TGTGCCAGCTCACCCCAGGGCAGGGATGCCAAAAACATTCAGTACTTC.

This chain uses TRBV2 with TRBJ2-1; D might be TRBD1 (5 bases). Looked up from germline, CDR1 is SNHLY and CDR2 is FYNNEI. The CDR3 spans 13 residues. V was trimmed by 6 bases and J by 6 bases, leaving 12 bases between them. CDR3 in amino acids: CASSFSQGNEQFF. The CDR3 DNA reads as TGTGCCAGCAGCTTTTCCCAGGGCAATGAGCAGTTCTTC.

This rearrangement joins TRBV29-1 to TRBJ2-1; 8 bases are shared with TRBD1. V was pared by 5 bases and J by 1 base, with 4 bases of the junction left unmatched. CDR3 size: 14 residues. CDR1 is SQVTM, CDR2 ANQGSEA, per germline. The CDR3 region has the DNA TGCAGCGTTCGGTGGACAGGGTCCTACAATGAGCAGTTCTTC. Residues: CSVRWTGSYNEQFF.

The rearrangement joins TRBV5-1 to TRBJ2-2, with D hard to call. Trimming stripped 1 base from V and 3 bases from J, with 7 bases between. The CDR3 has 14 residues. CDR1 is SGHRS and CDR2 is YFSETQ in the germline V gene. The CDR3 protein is CASSLPSDTGELFF. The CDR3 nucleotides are TGCGCCAGCAGCTTGCCTTCGGACACCGGGGAGCTGTTTTTT.

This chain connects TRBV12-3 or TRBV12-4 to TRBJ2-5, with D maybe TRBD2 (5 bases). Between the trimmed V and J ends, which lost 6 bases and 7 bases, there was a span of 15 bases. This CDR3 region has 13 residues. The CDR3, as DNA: TGTGCCAGCAGCCCCGGGGTAGGCGGGACCCAGTACTTC. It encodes CASSPGVGGTQYF.

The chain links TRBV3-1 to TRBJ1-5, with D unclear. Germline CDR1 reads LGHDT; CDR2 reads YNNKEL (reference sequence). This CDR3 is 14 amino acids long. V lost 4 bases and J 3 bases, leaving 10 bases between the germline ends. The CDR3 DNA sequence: TGTGCCAGCAGCCCCGCAGCCCTCAATCAGCCCCAGCATTTT. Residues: CASSPAALNQPQHF.

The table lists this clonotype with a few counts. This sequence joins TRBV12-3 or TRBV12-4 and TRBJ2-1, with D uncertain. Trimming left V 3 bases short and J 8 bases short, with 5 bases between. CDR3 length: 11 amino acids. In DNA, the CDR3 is TGTGCCAGCAGTTTTGGTGATGAGCAGTTCTTC. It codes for CASSFGDEQFF.

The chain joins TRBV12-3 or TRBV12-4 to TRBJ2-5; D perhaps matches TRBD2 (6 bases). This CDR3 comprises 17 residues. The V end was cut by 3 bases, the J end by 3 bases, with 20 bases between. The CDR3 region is CASSFLFGGSKEETQYF. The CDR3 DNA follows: TGTGCCAGCAGTTTTTTATTCGGGGGAAGTAAAGAAGAGACCCAGTACTTC.

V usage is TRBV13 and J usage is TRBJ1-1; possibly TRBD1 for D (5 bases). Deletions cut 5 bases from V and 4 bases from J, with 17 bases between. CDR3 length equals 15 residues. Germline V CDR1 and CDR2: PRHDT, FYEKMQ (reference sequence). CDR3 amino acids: CASSQAGRRATEAFF. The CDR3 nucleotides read TGTGCCAGCAGCCAGGCGGGACGGCGGGCCACTGAAGCTTTCTTT.

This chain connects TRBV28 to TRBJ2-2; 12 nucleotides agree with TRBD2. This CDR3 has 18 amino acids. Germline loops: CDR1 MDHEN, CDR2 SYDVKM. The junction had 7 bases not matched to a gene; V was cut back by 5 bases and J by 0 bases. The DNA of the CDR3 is TGTGCCAGCAGTCCGCCGACTAGCGGGGGAACGAACACCGGGGAGCTGTTTTTT. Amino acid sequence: CASSPPTSGGTNTGELFF.

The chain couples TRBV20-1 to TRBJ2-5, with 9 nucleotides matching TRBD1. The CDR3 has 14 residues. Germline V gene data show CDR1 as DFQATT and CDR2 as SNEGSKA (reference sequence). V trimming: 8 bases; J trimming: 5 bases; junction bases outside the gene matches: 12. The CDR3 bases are TGCAGTACCCATCTCGGACAGGGGTTTGAGACCCAGTACTTC. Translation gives CSTHLGQGFETQYF.

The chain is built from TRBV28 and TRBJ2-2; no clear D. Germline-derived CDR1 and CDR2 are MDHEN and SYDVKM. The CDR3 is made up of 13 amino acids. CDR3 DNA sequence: TGTGCTGCCATGGGGTCTTACACCGGGGAGCTGTTTTTT. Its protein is CAAMGSYTGELFF. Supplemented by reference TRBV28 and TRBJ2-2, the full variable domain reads DVKVTQSSRYLVKRTGEKVFLECVQDMDHENMFWYRQDPGLGLRLIYFSYDVKMKEKGDIPEGYSVSREKKERFSLILESASTNQTSMYLCAAMGSYTGELFFGEGSRLTVL.

CDR3 region: CATDYPRQGARQPQHF. Written as DNA, the CDR3 is TGTGCCACCGACTACCCCAGGCAGGGGGCACGACAGCCCCAGCATTTT. The chain employs TRBV19 and TRBJ1-5, with 8 positions matching TRBD1. Looked up from germline, CDR1 is LNHDA and CDR2 is SQIVND (reference sequence). Trimming took 10 bases from V and 7 from J; bases not matched to a gene: 18. CDR3 length equals 16 residues.

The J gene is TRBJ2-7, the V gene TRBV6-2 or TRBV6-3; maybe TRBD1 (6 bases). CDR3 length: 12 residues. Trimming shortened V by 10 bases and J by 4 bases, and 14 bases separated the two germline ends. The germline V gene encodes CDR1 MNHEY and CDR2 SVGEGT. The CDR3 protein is CATGQRHYEQYF. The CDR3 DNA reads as TGTGCCACCGGACAGAGGCATTACGAGCAGTACTTC.

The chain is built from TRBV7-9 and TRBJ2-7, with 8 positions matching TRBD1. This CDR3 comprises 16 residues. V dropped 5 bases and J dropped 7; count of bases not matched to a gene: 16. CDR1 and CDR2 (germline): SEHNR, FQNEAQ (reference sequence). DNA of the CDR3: TGTGCCAGCAGCCTGCGTGGACAGGGCGCCCAGGGGGAGCAGTACTTC. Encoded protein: CASSLRGQGAQGEQYF.

DNA of the CDR3: TGTGCCAGCAGCGTGGAGCCCATCTTACGTGGGGGTGCTGAAGCTTTCTTT. Encoded protein: CASSVEPILRGGAEAFF. J is TRBJ1-1 and V is TRBV9; the D gene is possibly TRBD1 (5 bases). Germline CDR1 reads SGDLS; CDR2 reads YYNGEE. Trimming cost V 2 bases and J 6 bases, with 23 bases left between them. This CDR3 spans 17 amino acids.

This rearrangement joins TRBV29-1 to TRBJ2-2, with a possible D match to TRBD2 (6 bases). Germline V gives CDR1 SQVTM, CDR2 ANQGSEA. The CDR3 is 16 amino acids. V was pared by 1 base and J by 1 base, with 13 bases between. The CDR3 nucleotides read TGCAGCGTTGAAGTCAGGAGGGCAGTGAACACCGGGGAGCTGTTTTTT. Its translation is CSVEVRRAVNTGELFF.

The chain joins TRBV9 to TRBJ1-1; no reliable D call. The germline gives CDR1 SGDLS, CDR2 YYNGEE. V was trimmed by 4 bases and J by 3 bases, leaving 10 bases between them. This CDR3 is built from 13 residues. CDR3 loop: CASSTRLDTEAFF. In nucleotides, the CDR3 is TGTGCCAGCAGCACCCGTCTGGACACTGAAGCTTTCTTT.

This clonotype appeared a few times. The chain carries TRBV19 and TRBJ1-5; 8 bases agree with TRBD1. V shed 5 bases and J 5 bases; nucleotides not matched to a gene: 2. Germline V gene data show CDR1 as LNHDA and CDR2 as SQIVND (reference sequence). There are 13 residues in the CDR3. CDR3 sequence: CASSYRGDQPQHF. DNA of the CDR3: TGTGCCAGTAGTTACAGGGGGGATCAGCCCCAGCATTTT.

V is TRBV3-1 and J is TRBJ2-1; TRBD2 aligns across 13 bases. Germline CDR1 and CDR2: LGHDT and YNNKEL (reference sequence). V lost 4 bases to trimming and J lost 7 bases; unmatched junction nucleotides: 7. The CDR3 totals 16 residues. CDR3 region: CASSPSTSGRRNEQFF. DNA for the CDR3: TGTGCCAGCAGCCCCTCGACTAGCGGGAGGCGGAATGAGCAGTTCTTC.

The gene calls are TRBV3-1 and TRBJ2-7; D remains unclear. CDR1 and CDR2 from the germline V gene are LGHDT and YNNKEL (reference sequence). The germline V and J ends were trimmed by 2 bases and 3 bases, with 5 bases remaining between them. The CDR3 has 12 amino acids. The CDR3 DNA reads TGTGCCAGCAGCCAACAGGTCTACGAGCAGTACTTC. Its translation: CASSQQVYEQYF.

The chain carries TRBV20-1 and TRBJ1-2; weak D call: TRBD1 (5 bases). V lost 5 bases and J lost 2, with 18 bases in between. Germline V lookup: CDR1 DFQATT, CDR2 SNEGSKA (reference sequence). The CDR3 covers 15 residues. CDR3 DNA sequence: TGCAGTGCTGAAATGAAAAACCCAGGGAACTATGGCTACACCTTC. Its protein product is CSAEMKNPGNYGYTF.